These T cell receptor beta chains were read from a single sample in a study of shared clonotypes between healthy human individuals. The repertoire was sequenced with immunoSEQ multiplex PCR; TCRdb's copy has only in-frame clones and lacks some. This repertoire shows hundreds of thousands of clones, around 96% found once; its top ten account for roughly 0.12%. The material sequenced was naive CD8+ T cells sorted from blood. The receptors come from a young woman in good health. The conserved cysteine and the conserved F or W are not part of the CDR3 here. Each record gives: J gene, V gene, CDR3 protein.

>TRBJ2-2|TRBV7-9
ASSPSTGWNTGELF
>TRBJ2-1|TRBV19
ASTRGDFGYSYNEQF
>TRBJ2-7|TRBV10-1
ASKIRLAGNYEQY
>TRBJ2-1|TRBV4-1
ASSQLAGALNEQF
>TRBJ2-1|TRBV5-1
ASSLEVSYNEQF
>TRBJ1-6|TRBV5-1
ASSLDELSPLH
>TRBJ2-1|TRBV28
ASSLRTGGHNEQF
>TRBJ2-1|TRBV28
ASTPGLGPINEQF
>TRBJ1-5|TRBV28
ASRAGSSNQPQH
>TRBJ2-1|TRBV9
ASSLDREQQF
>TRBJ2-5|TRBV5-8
ASSPEYLDRGGETQY
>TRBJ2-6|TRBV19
ASSYTPAGARSGANVLT
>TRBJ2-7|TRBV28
ASSSFRISLGYEQY
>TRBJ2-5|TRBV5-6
ASSLMTSGQETQY
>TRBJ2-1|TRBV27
ASSVGDREHDEQF
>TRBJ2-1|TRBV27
ASSYQGNEQF
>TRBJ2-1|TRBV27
ASSDMGEQF
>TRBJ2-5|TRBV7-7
ASSWVGLDSSLAQY
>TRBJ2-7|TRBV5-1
ASSLYPRTDSYEQY
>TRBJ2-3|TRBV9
ASSLSGGGTDTQY